A selection of T cell receptor beta chains follows, all from one sample in a study of blood T cell repertoires in COVID-19. Data came from immunoSEQ multiplex PCR; TCRdb stores just in-frame clones and leaves some out. Of a few hundred thousand clones detected, 85% to 90% appear once; the ten largest clones hold roughly 0.99%. Sequencing input: PBMCs or T cells enriched from blood (not recorded which). The receptors originated from a man aged 18 to 30 who had recovered from COVID-19. Each CDR3 is given with its conserved first and last residue. D genes are given only for firm matches. Expanded clones get a size class; other rows say once, few or many, or leave the size out.

>TRBJ2-1|TRBV15|-|-
TGTGCCACCAGCAGAGATCTGGAGGCCCATGAGCAGTTCTTC
CATSRDLEAHEQFF
>TRBJ2-1|TRBV7-9|-|-
TGTGCCAGCAGCTTCGTCGGGACTTACAATGAGCAGTTCTTC
CASSFVGTYNEQFF
>TRBJ1-5|TRBV9|-|TRBD1
TGTGCCAGCAGCGCCCAGGGGGAGCAAAATCAGCCCCAGCATTTT
CASSAQGEQNQPQHF
>TRBJ2-1|TRBV3-1/TRBV3-2|-|TRBD2
TGTGCCAGCAGCCAAAGTACACTAGCGGGTCATGAGCAGTTCTTC
CASSQSTLAGHEQFF
>TRBJ2-2|TRBV9|-|TRBD2
TGTGCCAGCAGCGTGCGGGGGGGAAACACCGGGGAGCTGTTTTTT
CASSVRGGNTGELFF
>TRBJ2-7|TRBV5-1|-|TRBD2
TGCGCCAGCAGCCTCGGGACTAGCGGATACTACGAGCAGTACTTC
CASSLGTSGYYEQYF
>TRBJ2-1|TRBV18|-|TRBD1
TGTGCCAGCTCACCCTACAGGGGCCCCTACAATGAGCAGTTCTTC
CASSPYRGPYNEQFF
>TRBJ2-7|TRBV15|-|TRBD1
TGTGCCACCAGCAGAGGTTCCGGGACAGGGGGCAACGAGCAGTACTTC
CATSRGSGTGGNEQYF
>TRBJ2-7|TRBV18|-|TRBD1
TGTGCCAGCTCTCTTAACCCCGGGACAGTGAAGAAAAACTCCTACGAGCAGTACTTC
CASSLNPGTVKKNSYEQYF
>TRBJ1-5|TRBV5-1|once|TRBD1
TGCGCCAGCAGCTTAGGACAGGGAGGTCAGCCCCAGCATTTT
CASSLGQGGQPQHF
>TRBJ2-7|TRBV18|-|TRBD1
TGTGCCAGCTCCCCAATGGGGACAGTCTCCTACGAGCAGTACTTC
CASSPMGTVSYEQYF
>TRBJ1-2|TRBV6-5|-|-
TGTGCCAGTACAGGGTCTAGCTATGGCTACACCTTC
CASTGSSYGYTF
>TRBJ2-3|TRBV6-5|-|-
TGTGCCAGCAGTTACGGCGAGGGCCGGGGCACAGATACGCAGTATTTT
CASSYGEGRGTDTQYF
>TRBJ1-1|TRBV7-6|-|-
TGTGCCAGCAGCTTAGATGGGGGCGGACAATGGTCCGAAGCTTTCTTT
CASSLDGGGQWSEAFF
>TRBJ2-7|TRBV6-1|once|-
TGTGCCAGCAGTGAACCCTTGACTCGTCAAACCTACGAGCAGTACTTC
CASSEPLTRQTYEQYF
>TRBJ2-7|TRBV13|-|-
TGTGCCAGCAGCTTAGTAGGGGGAGAAGGGCAGTACTTC
CASSLVGGEGQYF
>TRBJ2-1|TRBV12-3/TRBV12-4|once|-
TGTGCCAGCAGTTTCCAGGGTGGGCAGTTCTTC
CASSFQGGQFF
>TRBJ2-3|TRBV5-5|-|-
TGTGCCAGCAGCTTGGCAGGGGTGGGCACAGATACGCAGTATTTT
CASSLAGVGTDTQYF
>TRBJ2-7|TRBV18|-|TRBD1
TGTGCCAGCTCAGACCGGGACAGGGGCCACGAGCAGTACTTC
CASSDRDRGHEQYF
>TRBJ1-4|TRBV10-1|few|TRBD1
TGCGCCAGCAGTGAAGGGACAGGGGAAGAAAAACTGTTTTTT
CASSEGTGEEKLFF
>TRBJ2-5|TRBV7-2|-|-
TGTGCCAGCAGCTTAGCGGGACGGGAGTCTCAGACCCAGTACTTC
CASSLAGRESQTQYF